A single sample gave rise to the 8 T cell receptor beta chains below, sequenced in a study of T-cell reconstitution after alpha-beta-depleted transplantation in children. Molecular barcoding with unique molecular identifiers was used for the TCRbeta library. Each CDR3 protein is one row after TCRdb ran MiXCR on the PCR reads. The sample has 600,000 to 800,000 distinct CDR3 sequences, around 13% seen once. Sequenced material: PBMCs, taken before TCRalphabeta/CD19-depleted stem cell transplant. These receptors all stem from a girl under 10 years old with congenital amegakaryocytic thrombocytopenia, due to receive a stem cell transplant.

The chain carries TRBV19 and TRBJ2-1; D uncertain. The germline V gene has CDR1 LNHDA and CDR2 SQIVND (reference sequence). Trimming took off 3 bases at V and 1 base at J, with 13 bases between the two ends. The CDR3 is 16 residues long. The CDR3, as DNA: TGTGCCAGTAGTATCCTCACCCTAGGGTCCTACAATGAGCAGTTCTTC. Translation gives CASSILTLGSYNEQFF.

This clonotype was observed at least ten times. V gene TRBV12-3 or TRBV12-4 combines with J gene TRBJ1-2, with D hard to call. The CDR3 is made up of 13 amino acids. Trimming left V 5 bases short and J 5 bases short, with 12 bases between. The CDR3, as DNA: TGTGCCAGCAGTCCAGGCTTTGGGTATGGCTACACCTTC. Amino acid sequence: CASSPGFGYGYTF.

This clonotype was observed a handful of times. A junction boundary mismatches the germline segment, possibly from a read error. This rearrangement joins TRBV18 to TRBJ2-1; the match to TRBD2 covers 13 bases. Germline V CDR1 and CDR2: KGHSH, LQKENI. This CDR3 spans 23 amino acids. In DNA, the CDR3 is TGCGCCAGCTCCCCACCGGGACAGTGGATTCTTCGAGGACTAGCGGGGGTATACAATGAGCAGTTCTTC. Amino acids: CASSPPGQWILRGLAGVYNEQFF.

In this sample, this clonotype turned up many times. The chain combines TRBV10-3 with TRBJ2-7, with D tentatively TRBD2 (6 bases). This CDR3 contains 15 residues. Germline V gives CDR1 ENHRY, CDR2 SYGVKD. Trimming took off 3 bases at V and 3 bases at J, with 15 bases between the two ends. The CDR3 sequence is CAISDLSGSNYEQYF. CDR3 bases: TGTGCCATCAGTGACCTCTCCGGGAGTAACTACGAGCAGTACTTC.

This clonotype was seen ten or more times. CDR3 loop: CASSPVRGVPDTQYF. CDR3 sequence (DNA): TGTGCCAGCTCACCCGTTCGGGGTGTGCCAGATACGCAGTATTTT. The chain couples TRBV18 to TRBJ2-3, with D perhaps matching TRBD2 (5 bases). CDR1 KGHSH and CDR2 LQKENI come from the germline V gene. V lost 3 bases to trimming and J lost 4 bases, with 14 bases between them. CDR3 length equals 15 residues.

This clonotype was counted ten times or more. V usage is TRBV5-1 and J usage is TRBJ2-1, with a weak D call TRBD2 (5 bases). The germline CDR1 and CDR2 sequences are SGHRS and YFSETQ. Trimming removed 4 bases from V and 9 bases from J, with 14 bases in between. The CDR3 runs 13 residues. For the CDR3, the DNA is TGCGCCAGCAGCAACGTCATAGCGAGTGAGCAGTTCTTC. Amino acids: CASSNVIASEQFF.

Points on this clonotype: One end of the junction fails to match germline, which may point to a read error. The chain couples TRBV6-1 to TRBJ1-1; D is unclear. Germline values: CDR1 MNHNS, CDR2 SASEGT. CDR3 size: 14 residues. The CDR3 DNA sequence: TGTGGCAGCAGTGAACCCCACGGTAGCACTGAAGCTTTCTTT. It codes for CGSSEPHGSTEAFF.

This clonotype was detected many times. This chain connects TRBV5-1 to TRBJ2-7; D might be TRBD2 (6 bases). The length of the CDR3 is 16 residues. Trimming took off 6 bases at V and 4 bases at J, with 23 bases between the two ends. Germline values: CDR1 SGHRS, CDR2 YFSETQ. This CDR3 reads CASKDRGRSGDYEQYF. The CDR3 coding sequence is TGCGCCAGCAAGGACCGCGGACGATCGGGAGATTACGAGCAGTACTTC. The full variable domain, with the rest looked up from reference TRBV5-1 and TRBJ2-7, is KAGVTQTPRYLIKTRGQQVTLSCSPISGHRSVSWYQQTPGQGLQFLFEYFSETQRNKGNFPGRFSGRQFSNSRSEMNVSTLELGDSALYLCASKDRGRSGDYEQYFGPGTRLTVT.